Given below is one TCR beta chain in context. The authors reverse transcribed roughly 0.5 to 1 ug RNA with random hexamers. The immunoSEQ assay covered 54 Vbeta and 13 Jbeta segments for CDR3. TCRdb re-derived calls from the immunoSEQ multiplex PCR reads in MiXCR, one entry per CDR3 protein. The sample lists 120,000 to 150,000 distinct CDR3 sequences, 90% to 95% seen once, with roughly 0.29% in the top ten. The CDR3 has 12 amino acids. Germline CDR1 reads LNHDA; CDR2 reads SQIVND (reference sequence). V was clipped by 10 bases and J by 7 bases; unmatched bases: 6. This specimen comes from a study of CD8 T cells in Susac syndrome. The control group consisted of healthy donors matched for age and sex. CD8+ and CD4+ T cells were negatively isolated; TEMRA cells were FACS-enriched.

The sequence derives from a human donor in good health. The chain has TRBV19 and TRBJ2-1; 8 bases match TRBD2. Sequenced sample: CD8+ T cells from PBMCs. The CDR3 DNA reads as TGTGCCACTGATAGCGGGACGAATGAGCAGTTCTTC. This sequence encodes CATDSGTNEQFF.